The 19 T cell receptor beta chains reported below all come from one sample, sequenced in a study of shared clonotypes between healthy human individuals. The repertoire was sequenced with immunoSEQ multiplex PCR; TCRdb's copy has only in-frame clones and lacks some. The table records around 2.1 million clones, around 93% of them present only once. CD8 cells regarded as naive lacked CD45RO, were positively chosen for CCR7, and omitted terminally differentiated effector memory CD45RA+ cells. Sequenced input: naive CD8+ T cells from PBMCs. Source of these receptors: a man aged 18-30 years in good health. Some clones in this sample may be carry-over from other donors' samples.

V usage is TRBV29-1 and J usage is TRBJ2-1; 8 bases are shared with TRBD1. This CDR3 spans 14 amino acids. The J segment lost 6 bases and the V segment lost 8 bases, leaving 12 bases of the junction unmatched. Germline V CDR1 and CDR2: SQVTM, ANQGSEA. As DNA, the CDR3 is TGCAGCTCCCTTGGGGGACAGGAGAGCAATGAGCAGTTCTTC. Translated: CSSLGGQESNEQFF.

Concerning this clone itself: Additional DNA sequences in this sample encode the identical CDR3. The rearrangement uses TRBV7-8 and TRBJ2-1; D unresolved. V lost 3 bases and J lost 6, with 3 bases in between. Germline lookup yields CDR1 SGHVS and CDR2 FQNEAQ. This CDR3 is built from 11 residues. The CDR3 DNA reads as TGTGCCAGCAGCTTGGGCAATGAGCAGTTCTTC. Translated, it gives CASSLGNEQFF.

This rearrangement joins TRBV7-9 to TRBJ2-1; D is unclear. Germline assignment: CDR1 SEHNR and CDR2 FQNEAQ (reference sequence). V lost 8 bases to trimming and J lost 0 bases, with 17 bases between them. This CDR3 spans 16 amino acids. The CDR3 reads CASRNPDAGSYNEQFF. The CDR3 region has the DNA TGTGCCAGCCGCAATCCGGACGCCGGCTCCTACAATGAGCAGTTCTTC.

This clone has just a few counts. The V and J genes are TRBV5-4 and TRBJ2-2; possible D gene TRBD2, 5 bases. This CDR3 has 14 residues. Trimming pared 2 bases from V and 1 base from J, leaving 6 bases between. The germline V gene encodes CDR1 SGHNT and CDR2 YYREEE (reference sequence). Here the CDR3 reads CASSLRGNTGELFF. The CDR3 bases are TGTGCCAGCAGCTTACGGGGGAACACCGGGGAGCTGTTTTTT.

The V call is TRBV25-1, the J call TRBJ1-5; unclear D gene. Per the germline V gene, CDR1 is MGHDK and CDR2 is SYGVNS. Trimming left V 7 bases short and J 9 bases short, with 7 bases between. The CDR3 is 10 residues long. This chain's CDR3 is CASNHRPQHF. The CDR3 DNA reads as TGTGCCAGCAACCATCGGCCCCAGCATTTT. Full variable domain (missing parts from reference TRBV25-1 and TRBJ1-5): EADIYQTPRYLVIGTGKKITLECSQTMGHDKMYWYQQDPGMELHLIHYSYGVNSTEKGDLSSESTVSRIRTEHFPLTLESARPSHTSQYLCASNHRPQHFGDGTRLSIL.

V is TRBV29-1 and J is TRBJ1-2; TRBD1 is a possible D gene (5 bases). Germline CDR1 is SQVTM and CDR2 is ANQGSEA. This CDR3 has 12 amino acids. Trimming took off 8 bases at V and 4 bases at J, with 14 bases between the two ends. CDR3 nucleotide sequence: TGCAGCCACCGGGACGGAGTCTATGGCTACACCTTC. It yields the protein CSHRDGVYGYTF.

The CDR3 loop is CASSSREDRYNEQFF. Written as DNA, the CDR3 is TGTGCCAGCAGCTCCCGGGAGGATCGCTACAATGAGCAGTTCTTC. V usage is TRBV7-9 and J usage is TRBJ2-1; 7 bases map to TRBD2. CDR1 is SEHNR, CDR2 FQNEAQ, per germline (reference sequence). CDR3 length equals 15 residues. J was trimmed by 3 bases and V by 4 bases; bases with no gene match: 6.

The chain joins TRBV12-5 to TRBJ2-1; possibly TRBD1 or TRBD2 for D (6 bases each). The CDR3 contains 16 residues. Germline CDR1 LGHNT, CDR2 FRNRAP. V shed 2 bases and J shed 8 bases, with 19 bases lying between them. The CDR3 reads CASGLIGGVGLYEQFF. The CDR3 bases are TGTGCTAGTGGTTTGATCGGGGGCGTTGGGTTATATGAGCAGTTCTTC.

This chain joins TRBV27 and TRBJ2-2, with 9 bases identical to TRBD1. The CDR3 loop spans 16 amino acids. CDR1 and CDR2 (germline): MNHEY, SMNVEV (reference sequence). The ends lost 1 base at V and 6 bases at J; junction bases unmatched: 6. CDR3 sequence: CASSLLQGAQAGELFF. The CDR3 bases are TGTGCCAGCAGTTTATTACAGGGGGCGCAGGCCGGGGAGCTGTTTTTT.

The rearrangement uses TRBV11-2 and TRBJ2-7, with TRBD1 as a possible D gene (6 bases). The germline V gene encodes CDR1 SGHAT and CDR2 FQNNGV. Trimming cost V 4 bases and J 1 base, with 14 bases left between them. There are 15 residues in the CDR3. CDR3 amino acids: CASSSATGLSYEQYF. As DNA, the CDR3 is TGTGCCAGCAGCTCCGCTACAGGGCTATCCTACGAGCAGTACTTC.

The genes are TRBV28 and TRBJ2-7, with D perhaps TRBD2 (5 bases). Germline CDR1 reads MDHEN; CDR2 reads SYDVKM. The CDR3 consists of 14 residues. V shed 3 bases and J shed 0 bases, with 9 bases lying between them. The CDR3 is CASSFLRASYEQYF. The CDR3 DNA follows: TGTGCCAGCAGTTTTTTGCGGGCCTCCTACGAGCAGTACTTC.

As to this clone: This specimen includes other DNA sequences encoding the same CDR3. V gene TRBV15 combines with J gene TRBJ2-1; D not certain. The CDR3 is made up of 13 amino acids. Trimming left V 0 bases short and J 4 bases short, with 4 bases between. The germline V gene has CDR1 LNHNV and CDR2 YYDKDF (reference sequence). In DNA form, the CDR3 reads TGTGCCACCAGCAGAGAGCGGTACAATGAGCAGTTCTTC. Translating it yields CATSRERYNEQFF.

V and J are TRBV27 and TRBJ2-1, with 12 bases identical to TRBD2. Germline V gene data show CDR1 as MNHEY and CDR2 as SMNVEV (reference sequence). CDR3 size: 17 residues. The V segment lost 3 bases and the J segment 4 bases; nucleotides outside the gene matches: 7. The CDR3 DNA is TGTGCCAGCAGTTTTATTCTTGGGACTAGCGGGTACAATGAGCAGTTCTTC. This translates into CASSFILGTSGYNEQFF.

V and J are TRBV7-9 and TRBJ1-4; 7 bases agree with TRBD1. The CDR3 covers 17 residues. Germline CDR1 and CDR2: SEHNR and FQNEAQ (reference sequence). Unmatched junction bases numbered 10, after V lost 2 bases and J lost 4 bases. The CDR3 DNA follows: TGTGCCAGCAGCTTACACCCCCGGGACAGAGATAATGAAAAACTGTTTTTT. It is translated as CASSLHPRDRDNEKLFF. The entire variable domain, with the rest obtained from reference TRBV7-9 and TRBJ1-4, is as follows: DTGVSQNPRHKITKRGQNVTFRCDPISEHNRLYWYRQTLGQGPEFLTYFQNEAQLEKSRLLSDRFSAERPKGSFSTLEIQRTEQGDSAMYLCASSLHPRDRDNEKLFFGSGTQLSVL.

The chain uses TRBV5-6 and TRBJ2-2; TRBD2 aligns across 7 bases. Per the germline V gene, CDR1 is SGHDT and CDR2 is YYEEEE. The CDR3 totals 15 residues. V lost 0 bases and J lost 4; bases outside the gene matches: 3. CDR3: CASSLESSGTGELFF. The CDR3 DNA reads TGTGCCAGCAGCTTGGAGTCTAGCGGCACCGGGGAGCTGTTTTTT.

The chain employs TRBV4-2 and TRBJ1-2; D is possibly TRBD1 (5 bases). The CDR3 has 13 amino acids. The ends were cut back, 4 bases at V and 4 bases at J, with 10 bases in the middle. Germline V CDR1 and CDR2: LGHNA, YNFKEQ. The CDR3 nucleotides are TGTGCCAGCAGCCCCGGGACGGTCTATGGCTACACCTTC. Translated, it gives CASSPGTVYGYTF.

Written as DNA, the CDR3 is TGTGCCAGCAGGCCTACTATGTTCTACGAGCAGTACTTC. Translating gives CASRPTMFYEQYF. The rearrangement links TRBV7-8 to TRBJ2-7; D remains unclear. The CDR3 sequence is 13 residues long. The germline gives CDR1 SGHVS, CDR2 FQNEAQ. The V and J ends lost 6 bases and 3 bases respectively, with 12 bases between them. Supplemented by reference TRBV7-8 and TRBJ2-7, the full variable domain reads GAGVSQSPRYKVAKRGQDVALRCDPISGHVSLFWYQQALGQGPEFLTYFQNEAQLDKSGLPSDRFFAERPEGSVSTLKIQRTQQEDSAVYLCASRPTMFYEQYFGPGTRLTVT.

This CDR3 is CASRGTIEQFF. For the CDR3, the DNA is TGTGCCAGCAGGGGGACTATTGAGCAGTTCTTC. V gene TRBV2 combines with J gene TRBJ2-1; 7 nucleotides align to TRBD2. The germline gives CDR1 SNHLY, CDR2 FYNNEI. CDR3 length: 11 amino acids. V was clipped by 6 bases and J by 9 bases; unmatched bases: 2.

V usage is TRBV7-2 and J usage is TRBJ2-3; TRBD2 agrees at 12 bases. Germline V gene lookup returns CDR1 SGHTA and CDR2 FQGNSA. V shed 3 bases, J shed 2 bases, and the junction held 3 bases outside the gene matches. This CDR3 comprises 16 residues. DNA of the CDR3: TGTGCCAGCAGCTTTGGGACTAGCGGGTACACAGATACGCAGTATTTT. Its translation: CASSFGTSGYTDTQYF.